Presented here are 21 T cell receptor beta chains from one specimen sequenced in a study of neurological immune-mediated disorders. Time point described: technical triplicate 3. TCRdb re-derived calls from the 5' RACE reads in MiXCR, one entry per CDR3 protein. The sample carries tens of thousands of distinct CDR3 sequences, 16% recorded once. The sequenced sample consisted of CD4+ T cells from blood. Receptors originate from a female donor with HTLV-1-associated myelopathy (HAM/TSP).

This clonotype is large by share. The genes are TRBV20-1 and TRBJ2-1; 13 nucleotides agree with TRBD2. This CDR3 is built from 15 residues. CDR1 is DFQATT, CDR2 SNEGSKA, per germline (reference sequence). V lost 6 bases and J lost 5; bases outside the gene matches: 7. The CDR3 spells CSALGGTSGNNEQFF. CDR3 nucleotides: TGCAGTGCCCTAGGGGGGACTAGCGGGAACAATGAGCAGTTCTTC.

This clonotype was detected many times. The chain has TRBV6-5 and TRBJ2-3, with D unclear. The CDR3 has 16 amino acids. Germline V CDR1 and CDR2: MNHEY, SVGAGI. The germline V and J ends were trimmed by 0 bases and 1 base, with 11 bases remaining between them. In DNA, the CDR3 is TGTGCCAGCAGTTACTCTCCCCGGGTTGGCACAGATACGCAGTATTTT. Its translation: CASSYSPRVGTDTQYF.

This clonotype was picked up many times. The rearrangement links TRBV20-1 to TRBJ2-3; TRBD1 matches 10 bases. The CDR3 runs to 15 residues. Germline CDR1 is DFQATT and CDR2 is SNEGSKA (reference sequence). With V trimmed by 1 base and J by 1 base, 2 bases remained unmatched. CDR3 bases: TGCAGTGCTAGAGGGGGGACAGGGGGCACAGATACGCAGTATTTT. Translated, it gives CSARGGTGGTDTQYF.

This clonotype showed up many times. This chain links TRBV7-9 with TRBJ2-1, with 8 bases aligning to TRBD2. J lost 2 bases, V lost 5 bases, and 5 bases had no gene match. This CDR3 has 15 residues. Per germline, CDR1 SEHNR and CDR2 FQNEAQ (reference sequence). The CDR3 here is CASSPRGGPYNEQFF. The CDR3, as DNA: TGTGCCAGCAGCCCCCGGGGGGGTCCCTACAATGAGCAGTTCTTC.

This clonotype was detected ten times or more. This chain uses TRBV20-1 with TRBJ2-3; D is possibly TRBD1 or TRBD2 (5 bases each). Trimming removed 5 bases at V and 7 bases at J, with 16 bases between. The CDR3 length is 13 residues. From germline, CDR1 is DFQATT and CDR2 SNEGSKA (reference sequence). CDR3 DNA sequence: TGCAGTGCTCAGCAGGTTCGGGGCAATACGCAGTATTTT. As protein: CSAQQVRGNTQYF.

This clonotype was recorded at least ten times. The rearrangement uses TRBV7-9 and TRBJ2-7; possible D gene TRBD2, 6 bases. The germline V and J ends were trimmed by 5 bases and 6 bases, with 14 bases remaining between them. This CDR3 is built from 13 residues. The V gene's germline CDR1 is SEHNR and CDR2 FQNEAQ (reference sequence). This chain's CDR3 is CASSPNRGGEQYF. CDR3 bases: TGTGCCAGCAGCCCGAACCGGGGAGGCGAGCAGTACTTC.

The gene calls are TRBV5-1 and TRBJ1-1; no firm D call. CDR3 length: 13 residues. Germline loops: CDR1 SGHRS, CDR2 YFSETQ. V lost 4 bases to trimming and J lost 3 bases, with 10 bases between them. This CDR3 is CASSPHVDTEAFF. CDR3 coding DNA: TGCGCCAGCAGCCCCCACGTGGACACTGAAGCTTTCTTT.

This clonotype has only a few counts. This chain uses TRBV18 with TRBJ2-1; 11 nucleotides align to TRBD2. V trimming: 6 bases; J trimming: 5 bases; junction bases outside the gene matches: 6. The CDR3 spans 15 residues. CDR1 is KGHSH, CDR2 LQKENI, per germline. CDR3 sequence (DNA): TGTGCCAGCTCTTCGACTAGCGGGGAACACAATGAGCAGTTCTTC. Amino acid sequence: CASSSTSGEHNEQFF.

This rearrangement joins TRBV27 to TRBJ2-7, with 7 bases that match TRBD1. Trimming cost V 0 bases and J 5 bases; bases outside gene matches: 4. Germline lookup yields CDR1 MNHEY and CDR2 SMNVEV (reference sequence). The CDR3 totals 14 residues. In DNA, the CDR3 is TGTGCCAGCAGTTTATCAGGGGGCTGGAACGAGCAGTACTTC. Translation: CASSLSGGWNEQYF.

This clonotype was counted at least ten times. V gene TRBV5-5 combines with J gene TRBJ2-7, with a possible D match to TRBD2 (6 bases). The CDR3 runs 14 residues. Per the germline V gene, CDR1 is SGHKS and CDR2 is YYEKEE (reference sequence). Trimming pared 6 bases from V and 5 bases from J, leaving 18 bases between. CDR3 DNA: TGTGCCAGCAACAACCCGGGGGAAAGGGACGAGCAGTACTTC. Protein sequence: CASNNPGERDEQYF.

The chain carries TRBV20-1 and TRBJ1-4, with unresolved D. Per germline, CDR1 DFQATT and CDR2 SNEGSKA (reference sequence). The CDR3 spans 14 residues. V was trimmed by 0 bases and J by 0 bases, leaving 5 bases between them. CDR3 sequence (DNA): TGCAGTGCTAGAGATGGGGCAACTAATGAAAAACTGTTTTTT. Its protein product is CSARDGATNEKLFF.

This clonotype was seen repeatedly, ten times or more. V gene TRBV11-3 combines with J gene TRBJ2-6; D call uncertain. Germline V gene sequence: CDR1 SGHNT, CDR2 YENEEA. The CDR3 loop spans 18 amino acids. Trimming took 5 bases from V and 0 from J, leaving 17 bases between them. The CDR3 reads CASSPRIFSSSGANVLTF. CDR3 nucleotide sequence: TGTGCCAGCAGCCCTAGAATCTTTTCTAGCTCTGGGGCCAACGTCCTGACTTTC.

The J gene is TRBJ2-7, the V gene TRBV10-3; 10 positions match TRBD1. The CDR3 is made up of 15 amino acids. Germline CDR1 reads ENHRY; CDR2 reads SYGVKD. V lost 6 bases and J lost 3; bases outside the gene matches: 8. CDR3 bases: TGTGCCATCAGGAGCCGGGACAGGGGAAGCTACGAGCAGTACTTC. It encodes CAIRSRDRGSYEQYF.

This clonotype was counted at least ten times. The V and J genes are TRBV3-1 and TRBJ2-3, with D maybe TRBD2 (5 bases). The germline V gene encodes CDR1 LGHDT and CDR2 YNNKEL (reference sequence). The CDR3 loop spans 15 amino acids. Trimming left V 0 bases short and J 4 bases short, with 11 bases between. The CDR3 loop reads CASSQDLAVADTQYF. In nucleotides, the CDR3 is TGTGCCAGCAGCCAAGATCTAGCTGTCGCAGATACGCAGTATTTT.

Ten or more counts support this clonotype. This rearrangement joins TRBV5-1 to TRBJ2-1; 9 nucleotides match TRBD1. Germline trimming cut 0 bases from V and 0 bases from J; bases unmatched to any gene: 1. Germline V gene data show CDR1 as SGHRS and CDR2 as YFSETQ. This CDR3 has 16 amino acids. The CDR3 region has the DNA TGCGCCAGCAGCTTGGGGACAGGGGCCTCCTACAATGAGCAGTTCTTC. The encoded protein is CASSLGTGASYNEQFF. The whole variable domain, filled in from reference TRBV5-1 and TRBJ2-1, reads KAGVTQTPRYLIKTRGQQVTLSCSPISGHRSVSWYQQTPGQGLQFLFEYFSETQRNKGNFPGRFSGRQFSNSRSEMNVSTLELGDSALYLCASSLGTGASYNEQFFGPGTRLTVL.

This clonotype came up many times. The chain links TRBV14 to TRBJ2-7; no definite D call. V was clipped by 3 bases and J by 4 bases, with 7 bases between them. CDR1 is SGHDN, CDR2 FVKESK, per germline. The length of the CDR3 is 12 residues. Here the CDR3 reads CASSHNRYEQYF. CDR3 nucleotides: TGTGCCAGCAGCCATAATAGGTACGAGCAGTACTTC.

Comment on this clonotype: This may be a read error: a much more frequent sequence differs by one nucleotide. The chain couples TRBV5-1 to TRBJ2-5, with unresolved D. CDR3 size: 13 residues. CDR1 and CDR2 from the germline V gene are SGHRS and YFSETQ. The CDR3 reads CDSSWQTQETQYF. In DNA, the CDR3 is TGCGACAGCAGCTGGCAAACCCAAGAGACCCAGTACTTC.

This clonotype was seen many times. The chain couples TRBV9 to TRBJ2-3, with 12 bases aligning to TRBD2. CDR3 length: 16 residues. The V gene end was trimmed by 3 bases and the J gene end by 4 bases; junction bases not matched to a gene: 6. Germline CDR1 is SGDLS and CDR2 is YYNGEE. CDR3 region: CASSDLAGGGADTQYF. The DNA for the CDR3 is TGTGCCAGCAGCGATCTAGCGGGGGGGGGGGCAGATACGCAGTATTTT.

In this sample, this clonotype turned up many times. This chain joins TRBV7-8 and TRBJ2-7; 9 positions agree with TRBD2. The CDR3 contains 16 residues. The junction had 7 bases not matched to a gene; V was cut back by 0 bases and J by 4 bases. CDR1 is SGHVS and CDR2 is FQNEAQ in the germline V gene. The CDR3 reads CASSLAYGSGSYEQYF. The CDR3 DNA reads as TGTGCCAGCAGCTTAGCTTACGGTAGCGGGAGTTACGAGCAGTACTTC.

This clonotype was picked up many times. A junction end diverges from the germline sequence, so it may reflect a read error. The genes are TRBV7-7 and TRBJ2-5, with TRBD1 identical over 7 bases. Germline CDR1 SSHAT, CDR2 FNYEAQ (reference sequence). This CDR3 has 16 residues. This CDR3 is CASSSGTSRGRETQYF. DNA for the CDR3: TGTGCTAGCAGCTCCGGGACCTCTAGGGGGCGAGAGACCCAGTACTTC.

This clonotype was seen at least ten times. The V gene is TRBV29-1, the J gene TRBJ1-1, with D possibly TRBD1 on 5 matching bases. The CDR3 runs 10 residues. Germline assignment: CDR1 SQVTM and CDR2 ANQGSEA. Trimming cost V 7 bases and J 6 bases, with 9 bases left between them. The CDR3, as DNA: TGCAGCGGACAGTATCCTGAAGCTTTCTTT. Its translation: CSGQYPEAFF.